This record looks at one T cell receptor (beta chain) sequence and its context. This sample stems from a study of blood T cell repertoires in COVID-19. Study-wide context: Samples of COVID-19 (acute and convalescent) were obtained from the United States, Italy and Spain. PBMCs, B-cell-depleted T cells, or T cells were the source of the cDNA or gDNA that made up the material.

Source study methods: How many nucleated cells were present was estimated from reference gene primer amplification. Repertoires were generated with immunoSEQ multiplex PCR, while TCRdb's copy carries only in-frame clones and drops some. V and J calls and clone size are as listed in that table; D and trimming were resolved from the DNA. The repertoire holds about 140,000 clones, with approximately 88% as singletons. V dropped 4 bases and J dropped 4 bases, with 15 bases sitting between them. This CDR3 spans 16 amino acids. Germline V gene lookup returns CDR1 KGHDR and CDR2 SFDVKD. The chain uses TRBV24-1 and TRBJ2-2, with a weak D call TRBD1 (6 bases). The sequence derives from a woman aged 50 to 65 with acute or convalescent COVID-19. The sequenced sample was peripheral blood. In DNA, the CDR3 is TGTGCCACCAGTGAGCCCGGACAGAAAGGCACCGGGGAGCTGTTTTTT. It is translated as CATSEPGQKGTGELFF.